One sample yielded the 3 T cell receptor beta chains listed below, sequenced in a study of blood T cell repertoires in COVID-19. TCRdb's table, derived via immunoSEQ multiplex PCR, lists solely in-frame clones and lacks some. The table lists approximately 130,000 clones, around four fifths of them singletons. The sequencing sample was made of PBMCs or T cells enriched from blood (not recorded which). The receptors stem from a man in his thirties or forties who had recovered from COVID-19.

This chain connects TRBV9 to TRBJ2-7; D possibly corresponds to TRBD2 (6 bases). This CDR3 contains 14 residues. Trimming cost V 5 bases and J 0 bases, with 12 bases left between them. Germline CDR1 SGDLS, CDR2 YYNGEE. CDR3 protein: CASSPAGNSYEQYF. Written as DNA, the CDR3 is TGTGCCAGCAGTCCTGCGGGGAACTCCTACGAGCAGTACTTC.

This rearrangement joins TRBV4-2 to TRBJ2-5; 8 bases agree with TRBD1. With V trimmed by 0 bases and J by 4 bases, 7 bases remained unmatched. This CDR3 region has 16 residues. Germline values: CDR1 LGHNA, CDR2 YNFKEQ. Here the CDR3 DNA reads TGTGCCAGCAGCCAAGAGAGGACAGGGTGGGGAGAGACCCAGTACTTC. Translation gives CASSQERTGWGETQYF.

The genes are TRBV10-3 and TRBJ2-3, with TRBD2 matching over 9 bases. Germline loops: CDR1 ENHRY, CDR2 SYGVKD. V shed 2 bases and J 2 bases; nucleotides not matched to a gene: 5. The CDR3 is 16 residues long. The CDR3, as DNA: TGTGCCATCAGTGAGCCCATAGCGGGAGCCACAGATACGCAGTATTTT. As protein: CAISEPIAGATDTQYF.